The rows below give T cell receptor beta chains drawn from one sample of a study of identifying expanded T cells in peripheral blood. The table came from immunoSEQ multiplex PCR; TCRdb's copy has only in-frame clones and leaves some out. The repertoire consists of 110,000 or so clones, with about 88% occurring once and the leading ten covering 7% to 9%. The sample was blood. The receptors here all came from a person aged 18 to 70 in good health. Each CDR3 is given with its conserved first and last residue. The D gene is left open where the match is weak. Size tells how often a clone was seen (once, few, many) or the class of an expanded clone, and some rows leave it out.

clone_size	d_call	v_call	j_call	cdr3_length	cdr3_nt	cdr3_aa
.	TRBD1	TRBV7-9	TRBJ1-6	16	TGTGCCAGCAGCAGAGACAGGGGGACCTATAATTCACCCCTCCACTTT	CASSRDRGTYNSPLHF
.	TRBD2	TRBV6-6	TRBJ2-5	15	TGTGCCAGCAGGAGACCGGGGGGACTCCAAGAGACCCAGTACTTC	CASRRPGGLQETQYF
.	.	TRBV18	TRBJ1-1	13	TGTGCCAGCTCCTCCGGGACGAGCACTGAAGCTTTCTTT	CASSSGTSTEAFF
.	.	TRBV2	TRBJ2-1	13	TGTGCCAGCAGTGAACTCGGGGTGGGTGAGCAGTTCTTC	CASSELGVGEQFF
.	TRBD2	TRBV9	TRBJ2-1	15	TGTGCCAGCAGCCGGGCGGGGGAGCCTTCAAATGAGCAGTTCTTC	CASSRAGEPSNEQFF
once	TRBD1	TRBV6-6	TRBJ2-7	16	TGTGCCAGCAGTTACTCGGGACAGGCGAACTCCTACGAGCAGTACTTC	CASSYSGQANSYEQYF
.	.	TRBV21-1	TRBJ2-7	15	TGTGCCAGCAGCAAAGACCGGGACCGTTCCTACGAGCAGTACTTC	CASSKDRDRSYEQYF
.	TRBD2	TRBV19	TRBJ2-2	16	TGTGCCAGTAGTATTCTAGCGGGAGACCCCACCGGGGAGCTGTTTTTT	CASSILAGDPTGELFF
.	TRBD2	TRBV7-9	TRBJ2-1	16	TGTGCCAGCAGCTTAGCGCTAGCGGGAGTAGGTAATGAGCAGTTCTTC	CASSLALAGVGNEQFF
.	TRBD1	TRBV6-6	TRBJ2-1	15	TGTGCCAGCAATTGGGGCGGGACAGGGACGAATGAGCAGTTCTTC	CASNWGGTGTNEQFF
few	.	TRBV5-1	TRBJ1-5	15	TGCGCCAGCAGCTTGTTGGACAGTCTCAATCAGCCCCAGCATTTT	CASSLLDSLNQPQHF
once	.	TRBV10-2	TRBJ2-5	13	TGCGCCAGCAGTGCCCTGGTACTAGAGACCCAGTACTTC	CASSALVLETQYF
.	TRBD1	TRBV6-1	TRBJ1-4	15	TGTGCCAGCAGGACAGGGGAGGTGTCGAATGAAAAACTGTTTTTT	CASRTGEVSNEKLFF
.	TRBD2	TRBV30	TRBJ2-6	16	TGTGCCTGGAGGGGGGGGGTCAGCTCTGGGGCCAACGTCCTGACTTTC	CAWRGGVSSGANVLTF
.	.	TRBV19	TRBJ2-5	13	TGTGCCAGTAGAAGATCAGGGGAGGAGACCCAGTACTTC	CASRRSGEETQYF
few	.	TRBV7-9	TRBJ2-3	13	TGTGCCAGCAGCTTAGAGGACCCAGATACGCAGTATTTT	CASSLEDPDTQYF
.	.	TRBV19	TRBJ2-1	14	TGTGCCAGCAAGGCGGCCCTCTCCTACAATGAGCAGTTCTTC	CASKAALSYNEQFF
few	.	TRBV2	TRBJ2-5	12	TGTGCCAGCAGCGAAGCTGGGGGGACCCAGTACTTC	CASSEAGGTQYF
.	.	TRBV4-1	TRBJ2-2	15	TGCGCCAGCAGCTCCCAGGGGCTGAACACCGGGGAGCTGTTTTTT	CASSSQGLNTGELFF
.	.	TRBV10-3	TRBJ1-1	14	TGTGCCATCATGGGGGCGCGGGGGAACACTGAAGCTTTCTTT	CAIMGARGNTEAFF
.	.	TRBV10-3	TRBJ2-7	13	TGTGCCATCAGTGCGACAGGTACATACGAGCAGTACTTC	CAISATGTYEQYF
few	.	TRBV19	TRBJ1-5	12	TGTGCCAGCGGACGGAGGGGCCAGCCCCAGCATTTT	CASGRRGQPQHF
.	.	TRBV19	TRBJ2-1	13	TGTGCCAGTAGTGCCAATATGGTTGATGAGCAGTTCTTC	CASSANMVDEQFF
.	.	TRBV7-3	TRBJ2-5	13	TGTGCCAGCAGCTCCACCGTAAAAGAGACCCAGTACTTC	CASSSTVKETQYF
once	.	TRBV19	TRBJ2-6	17	TGTGCCAGTAGTCCCCGATTGTGGAGCTCTGGGGCCAACGTCCTGACTTTC	CASSPRLWSSGANVLTF
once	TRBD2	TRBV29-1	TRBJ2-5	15	TGCAGCGTTGAATCGGTCGGGGGGACTCAAGAGACCCAGTACTTC	CSVESVGGTQETQYF
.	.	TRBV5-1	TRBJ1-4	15	TGCGCCAGCAGCTTTCTACAGGGTCGAGGTGAAAAACTGTTTTTT	CASSFLQGRGEKLFF
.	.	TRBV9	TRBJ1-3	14	TGTGCCAGCAGCGTAGACCCCTCTGGAAACACCATATATTTT	CASSVDPSGNTIYF
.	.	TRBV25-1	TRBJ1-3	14	TGTGCCAGCAGTGAATCCGGGTCTGGAAACACCATATATTTT	CASSESGSGNTIYF
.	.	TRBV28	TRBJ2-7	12	TGTGCCAGCAGTCTATACAGGGTCGAGCAGTACTTC	CASSLYRVEQYF
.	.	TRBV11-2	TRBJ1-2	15	TGTGCCAGCAGCTCTTTTCAGAGGACTAACTATGGCTACACCTTC	CASSSFQRTNYGYTF
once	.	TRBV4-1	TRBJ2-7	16	TGCGCCAGCAGCCAAGATTTAAACTCTGGGCCCTACGAGCAGTACTTC	CASSQDLNSGPYEQYF
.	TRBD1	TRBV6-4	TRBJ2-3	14	TGTGCCAGCAGAGCAGGACAGGGGGCAGGTACGCAGTATTTT	CASRAGQGAGTQYF
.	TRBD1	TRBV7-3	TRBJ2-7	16	TGTGCCAGCAGCTTTGCCGAGGGGGCCACCCACTACGAGCAGTACTTC	CASSFAEGATHYEQYF
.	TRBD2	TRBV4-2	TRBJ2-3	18	TGTGCCAGCAGCCAGTGGGAACTAGCGCGGACTAGCACAGATACGCAGTATTTT	CASSQWELARTSTDTQYF
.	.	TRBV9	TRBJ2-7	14	TGTGCCAGCAGCGTTGACCTTACACGGCACGAGCAGTACTTC	CASSVDLTRHEQYF
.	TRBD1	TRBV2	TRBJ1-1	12	TGTGCCAGTAGACAGGGAGTCACTGAAGCTTTCTTT	CASRQGVTEAFF
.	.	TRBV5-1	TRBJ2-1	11	TGCGCCAGCAGCGCACACAATGAGCAGTTCTTC	CASSAHNEQFF
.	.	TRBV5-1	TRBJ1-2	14	TGCGCCAGCAGCGCCGGGACGTCTAACTATGGCTACACCTTC	CASSAGTSNYGYTF
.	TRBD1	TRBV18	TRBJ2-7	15	TGTGCCAGCTCACCACCGGACAGGGCTGGCTACGAGCAGTACTTC	CASSPPDRAGYEQYF
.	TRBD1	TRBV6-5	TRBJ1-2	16	TGTGCCAGCAGTTACACACGGACAGGGGGTGGCTATGGCTACACCTTC	CASSYTRTGGGYGYTF
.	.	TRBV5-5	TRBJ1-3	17	TGTGCCAGCAGCTCAAACAACAGGGACGTCTCTGGAAACACCATATATTTT	CASSSNNRDVSGNTIYF
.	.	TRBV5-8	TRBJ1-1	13	TGTGCCAGCAGCTTGAGAGTGAACACTGAAGCTTTCTTT	CASSLRVNTEAFF
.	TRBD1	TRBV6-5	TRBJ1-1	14	TGTGCCAGCAGGCTTAACAGGGGGAGGACTGAAGCTTTCTTT	CASRLNRGRTEAFF
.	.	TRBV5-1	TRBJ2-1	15	TGCGCCAGCTACTTCGGCGCTAGCTCCTACAATGAGCAGTTCTTC	CASYFGASSYNEQFF
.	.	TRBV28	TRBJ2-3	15	TGTGCCAGCAGTCTGCTAAGGGACCGCACAGATACGCAGTATTTT	CASSLLRDRTDTQYF
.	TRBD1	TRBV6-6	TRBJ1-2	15	TGTGCCAGCACCCCGGGGGGGCAGGGGGACTATGGCTACACCTTC	CASTPGGQGDYGYTF
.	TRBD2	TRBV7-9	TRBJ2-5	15	TGTGCCAGCAGCACACTAGCGGGGGGTCAAGAGACCCAGTACTTC	CASSTLAGGQETQYF
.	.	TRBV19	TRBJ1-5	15	TGTGCCAGTAGTACCGCCGGGACATACACTCAGCCCCAGCATTTT	CASSTAGTYTQPQHF
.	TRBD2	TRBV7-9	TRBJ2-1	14	TGTGCCAGCAGCCGAGAAGCGGGATTCAATGAGCAGTTCTTC	CASSREAGFNEQFF